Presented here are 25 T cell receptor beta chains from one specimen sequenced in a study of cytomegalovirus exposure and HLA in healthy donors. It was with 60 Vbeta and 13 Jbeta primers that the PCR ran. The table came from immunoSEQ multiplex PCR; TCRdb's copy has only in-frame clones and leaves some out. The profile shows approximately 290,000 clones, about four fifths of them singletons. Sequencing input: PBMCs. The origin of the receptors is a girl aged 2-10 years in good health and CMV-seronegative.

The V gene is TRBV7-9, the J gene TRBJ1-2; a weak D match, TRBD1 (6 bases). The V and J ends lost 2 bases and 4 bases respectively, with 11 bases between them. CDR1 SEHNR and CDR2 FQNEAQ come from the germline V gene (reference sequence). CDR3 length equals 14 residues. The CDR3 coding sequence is TGTGCCAGCAGCTTACAGGGGCAGGGCTATGGCTACACCTTC. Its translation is CASSLQGQGYGYTF.

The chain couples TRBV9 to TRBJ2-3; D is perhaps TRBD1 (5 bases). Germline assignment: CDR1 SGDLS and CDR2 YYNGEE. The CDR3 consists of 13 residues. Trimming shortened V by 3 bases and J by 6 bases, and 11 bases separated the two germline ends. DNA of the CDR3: TGTGCCAGCAGCGCCCTGACAGCTGATACGCAGTATTTT. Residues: CASSALTADTQYF.

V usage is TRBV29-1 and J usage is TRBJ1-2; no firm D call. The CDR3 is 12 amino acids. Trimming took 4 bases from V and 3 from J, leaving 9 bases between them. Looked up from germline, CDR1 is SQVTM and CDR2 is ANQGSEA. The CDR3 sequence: CSVVRADYGYTF. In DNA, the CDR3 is TGCAGCGTTGTGCGGGCTGACTATGGCTACACCTTC.

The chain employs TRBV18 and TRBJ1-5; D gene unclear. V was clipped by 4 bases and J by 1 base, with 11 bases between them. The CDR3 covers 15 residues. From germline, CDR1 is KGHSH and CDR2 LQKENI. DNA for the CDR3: TGTGCCAGCTCACACTACCGGGAAAGCAATCAGCCCCAGCATTTT. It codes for CASSHYRESNQPQHF.

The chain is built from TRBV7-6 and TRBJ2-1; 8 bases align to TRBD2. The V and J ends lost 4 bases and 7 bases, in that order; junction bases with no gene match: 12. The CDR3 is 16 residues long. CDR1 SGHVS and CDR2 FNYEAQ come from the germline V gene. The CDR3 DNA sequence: TGTGCCAGCAGCTATTTCAAGCGGGGGCCAGAGAATGAGCAGTTCTTC. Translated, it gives CASSYFKRGPENEQFF.

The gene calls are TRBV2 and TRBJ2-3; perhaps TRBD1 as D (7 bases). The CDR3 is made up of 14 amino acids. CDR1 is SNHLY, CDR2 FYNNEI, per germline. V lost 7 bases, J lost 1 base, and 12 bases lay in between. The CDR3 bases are TGTGCCAGCATCGCCAGGGGGGGCACAGATACGCAGTATTTT. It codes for CASIARGGTDTQYF.

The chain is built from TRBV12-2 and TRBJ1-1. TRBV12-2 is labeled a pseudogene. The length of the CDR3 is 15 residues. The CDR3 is CASRLREDLNTEAFF. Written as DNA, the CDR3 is TGTGCAAGTCGCTTACGTGAGGATTTGAACACTGAAGCTTTCTTT.

CDR3 sequence reads: CSVGGQDYGYTF. CDR3 DNA sequence: TGCAGCGTTGGGGGACAGGACTATGGCTACACCTTC. The V and J genes are TRBV29-1 and TRBJ1-2; TRBD1 aligns across 8 bases. This CDR3 contains 12 residues. The germline V gene encodes CDR1 SQVTM and CDR2 ANQGSEA. V shed 4 bases, J shed 3 bases, and the junction held 1 base outside the gene matches.

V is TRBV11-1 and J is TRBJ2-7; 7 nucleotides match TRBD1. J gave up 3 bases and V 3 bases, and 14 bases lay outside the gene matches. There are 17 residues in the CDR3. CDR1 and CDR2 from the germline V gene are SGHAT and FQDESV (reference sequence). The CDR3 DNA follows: TGTGCCAGCAGCTTCGAAGATAGTGGGGACAGTAACTACGAGCAGTACTTC. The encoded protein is CASSFEDSGDSNYEQYF.

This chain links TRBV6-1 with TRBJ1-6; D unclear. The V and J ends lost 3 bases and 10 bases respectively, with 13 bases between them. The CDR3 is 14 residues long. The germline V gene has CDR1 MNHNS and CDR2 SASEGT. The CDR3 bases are TGTGCCAGCAGTGATCTCTTCGGGAAGTCACCCCTCCACTTT. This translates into CASSDLFGKSPLHF.

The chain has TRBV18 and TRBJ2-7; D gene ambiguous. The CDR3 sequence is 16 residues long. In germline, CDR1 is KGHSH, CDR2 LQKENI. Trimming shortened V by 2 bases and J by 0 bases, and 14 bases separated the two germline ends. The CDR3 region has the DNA TGTGCCAGCTCACCATTGGGCCAGAGTAGCTCCTACGAGCAGTACTTC. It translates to CASSPLGQSSSYEQYF.

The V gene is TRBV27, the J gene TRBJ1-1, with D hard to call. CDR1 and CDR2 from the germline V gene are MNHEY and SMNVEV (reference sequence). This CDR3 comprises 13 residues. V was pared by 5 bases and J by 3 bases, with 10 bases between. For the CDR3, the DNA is TGTGCCAGCAGTGTCCGGGTTGACACTGAAGCTTTCTTT. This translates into CASSVRVDTEAFF.

DNA for the CDR3: TGTGCCAGCCTTGGACAGGGTATGGCCGGGGAGCTGTTTTTT. This encodes CASLGQGMAGELFF. J is TRBJ2-2 and V is TRBV6-6, with 8 bases aligning to TRBD1. Trimming cost V 8 bases and J 6 bases; bases outside gene matches: 8. The CDR3 consists of 14 residues. Germline V gene lookup returns CDR1 MNHNY and CDR2 SVGAGI (reference sequence).

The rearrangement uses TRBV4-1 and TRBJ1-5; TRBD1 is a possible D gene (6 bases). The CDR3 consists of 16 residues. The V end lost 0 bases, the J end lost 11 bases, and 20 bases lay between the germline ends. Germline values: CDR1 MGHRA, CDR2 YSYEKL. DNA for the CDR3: TGCGCCAGCAGCCAAGATAGTTGGGGGCCGATCAAGGCCCAGCATTTT. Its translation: CASSQDSWGPIKAQHF.

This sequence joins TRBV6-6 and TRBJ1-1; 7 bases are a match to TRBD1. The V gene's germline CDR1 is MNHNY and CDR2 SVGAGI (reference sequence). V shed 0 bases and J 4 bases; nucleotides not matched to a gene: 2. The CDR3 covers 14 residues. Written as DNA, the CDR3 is TGTGCCAGCAGTTACTCGCAGGGGGGCACTGAAGCTTTCTTT. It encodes CASSYSQGGTEAFF.

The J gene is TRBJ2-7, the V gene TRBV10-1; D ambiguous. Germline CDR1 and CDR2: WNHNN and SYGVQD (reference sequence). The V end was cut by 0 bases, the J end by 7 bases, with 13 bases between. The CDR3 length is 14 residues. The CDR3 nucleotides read TGCGCCAGCAGTGAGTCGACGGCCTCGAGGGAGCAGTACTTC. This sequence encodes CASSESTASREQYF.

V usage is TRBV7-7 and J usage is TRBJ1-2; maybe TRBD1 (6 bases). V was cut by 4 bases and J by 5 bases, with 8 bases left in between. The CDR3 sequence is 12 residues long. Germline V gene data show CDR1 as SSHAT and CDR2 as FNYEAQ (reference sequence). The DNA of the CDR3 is TGTGCCAGCAGCTCGGACAGTTATGGCTACACCTTC. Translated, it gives CASSSDSYGYTF.

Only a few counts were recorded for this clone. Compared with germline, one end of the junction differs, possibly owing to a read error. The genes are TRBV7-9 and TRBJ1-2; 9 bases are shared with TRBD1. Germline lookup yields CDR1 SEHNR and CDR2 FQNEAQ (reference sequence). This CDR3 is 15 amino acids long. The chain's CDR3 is CSSSLTSGQGFRYTF. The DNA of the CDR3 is TGTTCCAGCAGCTTAACTTCGGGACAGGGTTTTCGCTACACCTTC.

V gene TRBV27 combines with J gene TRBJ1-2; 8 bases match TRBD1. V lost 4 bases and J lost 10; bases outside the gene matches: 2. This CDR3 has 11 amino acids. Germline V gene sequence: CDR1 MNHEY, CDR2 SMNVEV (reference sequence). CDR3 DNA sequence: TGTGCCAGCAGTTACAGGGGGGACTACACCTTC. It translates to CASSYRGDYTF.

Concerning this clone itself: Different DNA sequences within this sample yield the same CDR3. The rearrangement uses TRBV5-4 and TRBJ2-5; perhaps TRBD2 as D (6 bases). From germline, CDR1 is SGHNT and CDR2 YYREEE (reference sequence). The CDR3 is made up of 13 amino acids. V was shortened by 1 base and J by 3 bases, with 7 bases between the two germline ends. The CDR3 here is CASSLRGKETQYF. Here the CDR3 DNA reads TGTGCCAGCAGCTTGCGGGGGAAAGAGACCCAGTACTTC.

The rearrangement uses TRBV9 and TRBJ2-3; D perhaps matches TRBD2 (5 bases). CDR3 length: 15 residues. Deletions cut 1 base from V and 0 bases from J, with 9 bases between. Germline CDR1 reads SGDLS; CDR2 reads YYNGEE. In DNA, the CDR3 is TGTGCCAGCAGCGTAAGCGGACCTAGCACAGATACGCAGTATTTT. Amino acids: CASSVSGPSTDTQYF.

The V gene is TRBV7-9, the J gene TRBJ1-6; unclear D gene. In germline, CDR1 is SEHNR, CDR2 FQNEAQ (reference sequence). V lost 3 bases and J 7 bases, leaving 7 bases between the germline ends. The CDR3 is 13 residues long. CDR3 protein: CASSFPLNSPLHF. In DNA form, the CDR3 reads TGTGCCAGCAGCTTCCCCCTCAATTCACCCCTCCACTTT.

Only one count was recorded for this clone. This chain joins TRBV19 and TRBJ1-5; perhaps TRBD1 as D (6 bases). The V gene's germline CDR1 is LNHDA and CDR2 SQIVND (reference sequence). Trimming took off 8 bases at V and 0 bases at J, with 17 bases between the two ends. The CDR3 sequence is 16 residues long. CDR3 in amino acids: CASGRGGGYSNQPQHF. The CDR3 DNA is TGTGCCAGTGGCAGGGGAGGGGGTTATAGCAATCAGCCCCAGCATTTT.

The CDR3: CASSLSRGQGTYEQYF. As DNA, the CDR3 is TGTGCCAGCAGTTTATCAAGGGGACAGGGGACCTACGAGCAGTACTTC. The rearrangement joins TRBV27 to TRBJ2-7, with 10 bases aligning to TRBD1. The CDR3 runs 16 residues. Germline lookup yields CDR1 MNHEY and CDR2 SMNVEV (reference sequence). Trimming took 0 bases from V and 2 from J; bases not matched to a gene: 4.

The CDR3 nucleotides are TGTGCCAGCAGTTCTGGGCAGGCCCAGTACTTC. It is translated as CASSSGQAQYF. The rearrangement joins TRBV6-5 to TRBJ2-5, with D uncertain. The ends were cut back, 4 bases at V and 9 bases at J, with 9 bases in the middle. CDR3 length: 11 residues. Germline V gene data show CDR1 as MNHEY and CDR2 as SVGAGI.